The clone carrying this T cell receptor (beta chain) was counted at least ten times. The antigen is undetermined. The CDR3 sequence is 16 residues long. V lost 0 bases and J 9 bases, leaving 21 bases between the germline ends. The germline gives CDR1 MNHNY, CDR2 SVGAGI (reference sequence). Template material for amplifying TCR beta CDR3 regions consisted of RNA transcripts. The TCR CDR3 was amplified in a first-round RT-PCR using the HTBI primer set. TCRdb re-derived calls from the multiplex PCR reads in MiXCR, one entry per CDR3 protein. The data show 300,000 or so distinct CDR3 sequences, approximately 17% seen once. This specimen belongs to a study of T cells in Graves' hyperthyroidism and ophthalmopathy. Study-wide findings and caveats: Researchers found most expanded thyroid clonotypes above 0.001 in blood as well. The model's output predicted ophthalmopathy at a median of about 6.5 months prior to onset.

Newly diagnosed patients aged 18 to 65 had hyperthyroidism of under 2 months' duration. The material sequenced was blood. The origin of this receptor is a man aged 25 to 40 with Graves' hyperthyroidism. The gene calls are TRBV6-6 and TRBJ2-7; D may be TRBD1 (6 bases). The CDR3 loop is CASSYSPGNNEGGQYF. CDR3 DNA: TGTGCCAGCAGTTACTCCCCGGGGAACAACGAAGGGGGGCAGTACTTC.